The 28 T cell receptor beta chains reported below all come from one sample, sequenced in a study of regulatory T cells in long-lasting Graves disease. Documented time point: persistent/refractory GD, antithyroid drugs over 5 years with positive TRAb. PBMCs provided the RNA from which the TCR library was made. Building of the TCR beta libraries involved iRepertoire HTBI primers and Arm-PCR of CDR3 regions. TCRdb fed the multiplex PCR reads into MiXCR, producing one record per CDR3 protein. This table has roughly 500,000 distinct CDR3 sequences, roughly 20% appearing once. The specimen comprised peripheral blood mononuclear cells (PBMCs), sampled when the disease was refractory, from a patient treated with antithyroid drugs. The receptors shown here come from a female donor with Graves disease.

This clonotype was seen ten or more times. V gene TRBV18 combines with J gene TRBJ2-7, with D uncertain. CDR3 length: 11 residues. Looked up from germline, CDR1 is KGHSH and CDR2 is LQKENI. V lost 6 bases and J lost 7, with 10 bases in between. CDR3 loop: CASSPDREQYF. CDR3 coding DNA: TGTGCCAGCTCCCCCGATAGGGAGCAGTACTTC. Complete variable domain (other parts from reference TRBV18 and TRBJ2-7): NAGVMQNPRHLVRRRGQEARLRCSPMKGHSHVYWYRQLPEEGLKFMVYLQKENIIDESGMPKERFSAEFPKEGPSILRIQQVVRGDSAAYFCASSPDREQYFGPGTRLTVT.

In nucleotides, the CDR3 is TGTGCCAGCAGTGAATATAATTGGGACAGGGGGTCGAACACCGGGGAGCTGTTTTTT. Its translation is CASSEYNWDRGSNTGELFF. The rearrangement joins TRBV25-1 to TRBJ2-2, with 11 bases aligning to TRBD1. Germline V CDR1 and CDR2: MGHDK, SYGVNS. Trimming cost V 0 bases and J 0 bases; bases outside gene matches: 6. The CDR3 extends over 19 amino acids.

This clonotype showed up just a few times. The V gene is TRBV12-3 or TRBV12-4, the J gene TRBJ1-4; TRBD1 matches at 10 bases. The CDR3 runs to 15 residues. Trimming removed 5 bases from V and 7 bases from J; junction bases left unmatched: 7. Here the CDR3 DNA reads TGTGCCAGCAGTCAGGGACAGGGGCCCTCTGAAAAACTGTTTTTT. Translation: CASSQGQGPSEKLFF.

This clonotype was counted many times. The chain is built from TRBV28 and TRBJ2-1; D might be TRBD2 (5 bases). The germline V gene has CDR1 MDHEN and CDR2 SYDVKM. Deletions cut 3 bases from V and 0 bases from J, with 9 bases between. There are 15 residues in the CDR3. The CDR3 loop is CASSLGSSSYNEQFF. The CDR3 DNA reads as TGTGCCAGCAGTTTGGGGAGCAGCTCCTACAATGAGCAGTTCTTC.

V gene TRBV29-1 combines with J gene TRBJ1-3; 10 nucleotides line up with TRBD1. There are 17 residues in the CDR3. Germline CDR1 and CDR2: SQVTM and ANQGSEA. V was clipped by 6 bases and J by 3 bases; unmatched bases: 14. The CDR3 spells CSVAMPGQGTFGNTIYF. The CDR3 region has the DNA TGCAGCGTCGCTATGCCGGGACAGGGGACCTTTGGAAACACCATATATTTT.

In this sample, this clonotype turned up a few times. V usage is TRBV5-6 and J usage is TRBJ1-3; 8 bases are a match to TRBD1. In germline, CDR1 is SGHDT, CDR2 YYEEEE. Trimming took 1 base from V and 2 from J; bases not matched to a gene: 5. The CDR3 totals 16 residues. CDR3 coding DNA: TGTGCCAGCAGCTTGCGGAGGACAGGGACTGGAAACACCATATATTTT. This gives the protein CASSLRRTGTGNTIYF.

At least ten counts were recorded for this clonotype. The V and J genes are TRBV7-6 and TRBJ1-3; 8 bases are a match to TRBD1. CDR1 and CDR2 from the germline V gene are SGHVS and FNYEAQ. The V gene end was trimmed by 5 bases and the J gene end by 4 bases; junction bases not matched to a gene: 1. The CDR3 sequence is 13 residues long. The CDR3 here is CASSRDRGNTIYF. CDR3 DNA sequence: TGTGCCAGCAGCCGGGACAGGGGAAACACCATATATTTT.

In this sample, this clonotype turned up many times. V is TRBV28 and J is TRBJ2-5, with D perhaps being TRBD1 or TRBD2 (6 bases each). The CDR3 covers 16 residues. Germline V gene lookup returns CDR1 MDHEN and CDR2 SYDVKM. Trimming shortened V by 5 bases and J by 2 bases, and 18 bases separated the two germline ends. The CDR3 loop is CASSPWRGNSQETQYF. DNA of the CDR3: TGTGCCAGCAGTCCCTGGAGGGGGAACTCTCAAGAGACCCAGTACTTC.

In its sample, this clonotype was seen many times. The chain has TRBV7-9 and TRBJ2-7; tentative D call: TRBD1 (5 bases). The CDR3 is made up of 13 amino acids. In germline, CDR1 is SEHNR, CDR2 FQNEAQ (reference sequence). Trimming stripped 4 bases from V and 5 bases from J, with 12 bases between. For the CDR3, the DNA is TGTGCCAGCAGCTACGACAGTTTCCACGAGCAGTACTTC. It codes for CASSYDSFHEQYF.

Only a few counts were recorded for this clonotype. DNA for the CDR3: TGCAGCGGGGGGGGACAGAGCAATGAGCAGTTCTTC. This encodes CSGGGQSNEQFF. The rearrangement uses TRBV29-1 and TRBJ2-1; D may match TRBD1 or TRBD2 (7 bases each). V lost 7 bases and J 6 bases, leaving 13 bases between the germline ends. CDR1 and CDR2 (germline): SQVTM, ANQGSEA. The CDR3 spans 12 residues.

This clonotype was detected ten times or more. The chain uses TRBV9 and TRBJ1-1; D is perhaps TRBD1 (5 bases). The CDR3 is 14 residues long. Germline CDR1 is SGDLS and CDR2 is YYNGEE. The V end was cut by 4 bases, the J end by 3 bases, with 13 bases between. DNA of the CDR3: TGTGCCAGCAGCACACGGGACGGACACACTGAAGCTTTCTTT. Translated, it gives CASSTRDGHTEAFF.

This clonotype was seen repeatedly, ten times or more. V gene TRBV3-1 combines with J gene TRBJ2-7; 10 nucleotides agree with TRBD1. There are 15 residues in the CDR3. J was trimmed by 5 bases and V by 0 bases; bases with no gene match: 4. In germline, CDR1 is LGHDT, CDR2 YNNKEL (reference sequence). CDR3 sequence reads: CASSQDLGTGDEQYF. As DNA, the CDR3 is TGTGCCAGCAGCCAAGATCTAGGGACAGGGGACGAGCAGTACTTC.

This clonotype has ten or more counts. This chain uses TRBV12-3 or TRBV12-4 with TRBJ1-1; perhaps TRBD1 as D (5 bases). Trimming cost V 7 bases and J 1 base, with 16 bases left between them. The CDR3 is 15 amino acids. The CDR3 protein is CASKFAGSANTEAFF. The CDR3, as DNA: TGTGCCAGCAAATTCGCAGGGTCCGCGAACACTGAAGCTTTCTTT.

The sample holds many counts of this clonotype. This rearrangement joins TRBV27 to TRBJ2-2; no clear D gene. CDR3 length: 13 residues. CDR1 MNHEY and CDR2 SMNVEV come from the germline V gene (reference sequence). The ends were cut back, 2 bases at V and 7 bases at J, with 8 bases in the middle. The CDR3 nucleotides are TGTGCCAGCAGTTTAATAGCCGACGGGGAGCTGTTTTTT. Amino acid sequence: CASSLIADGELFF.

The chain carries TRBV5-1 and TRBJ2-7, with TRBD1 matching over 9 bases. In germline, CDR1 is SGHRS, CDR2 YFSETQ. V trimming: 0 bases; J trimming: 1 base; junction bases outside the gene matches: 2. CDR3 length equals 15 residues. As DNA, the CDR3 is TGCGCCAGCAGCTTGGAACAGGGGGCGTCCTACGAGCAGTACTTC. It codes for CASSLEQGASYEQYF.

This clonotype has a count of ten or more. The chain uses TRBV7-9 and TRBJ2-7; a possible D gene is TRBD1 (5 bases). CDR3 length: 14 amino acids. Germline loops: CDR1 SEHNR, CDR2 FQNEAQ (reference sequence). V lost 1 base to trimming and J lost 6 bases, with 13 bases between them. CDR3 bases: TGTGCCAGCAGCTTAGAAGAGGCAGGGATCGAGCAGTACTTC. Translation gives CASSLEEAGIEQYF.

This chain links TRBV12-3 or TRBV12-4 with TRBJ2-7, with a tentative D call TRBD2 (7 bases). V lost 10 bases and J 3 bases, leaving 22 bases between the germline ends. The length of the CDR3 is 15 residues. The CDR3 protein is CATETGGPLFYEQYF. The DNA for the CDR3 is TGTGCCACAGAGACCGGGGGGCCCCTATTCTACGAGCAGTACTTC.

In this sample, this clonotype turned up a few times. The V and J genes are TRBV5-1 and TRBJ1-1; TRBD1 might be the D (6 bases). The CDR3 extends over 15 amino acids. With 0 bases removed from V and 4 bases from J, the gap between germline ends came to 13 bases. Germline lookup yields CDR1 SGHRS and CDR2 YFSETQ. The CDR3 nucleotides read TGCGCCAGCAGCTTGGTGCAGGGGTCCGGCACTGAAGCTTTCTTT. Protein sequence: CASSLVQGSGTEAFF.

This clonotype was observed a few times. This chain links TRBV19 with TRBJ2-7, with D uncertain. The CDR3 runs to 16 residues. From germline, CDR1 is LNHDA and CDR2 SQIVND (reference sequence). V lost 3 bases to trimming and J lost 2 bases, with 17 bases between them. The CDR3 is CASSISLQSPTYEQYF. The CDR3 bases are TGTGCCAGTAGTATCTCCCTCCAGAGCCCAACCTACGAGCAGTACTTC.

This clonotype was found a few times. This chain connects TRBV7-6 to TRBJ2-7; 9 positions agree with TRBD1. V shed 7 bases and J 2 bases; nucleotides not matched to a gene: 9. Germline V lookup: CDR1 SGHVS, CDR2 FNYEAQ. This CDR3 region has 15 residues. The CDR3: CASTEGQGTTYEQYF. In DNA, the CDR3 is TGTGCCAGCACCGAAGGACAGGGGACAACCTACGAGCAGTACTTC.

This clonotype turned up a few times. The chain links TRBV19 to TRBJ1-2, with 11 bases matching TRBD1. The trim removed 4 bases at V and 6 bases at J, leaving 7 bases unmatched. Germline CDR1 reads LNHDA; CDR2 reads SQIVND (reference sequence). CDR3 length equals 15 residues. In DNA, the CDR3 is TGTGCCAGTAGTAACCCGGGACAGGGGGGTCATGGCTACACCTTC. It translates to CASSNPGQGGHGYTF. The variable domain in full, with the rest retrieved from reference TRBV19 and TRBJ1-2, is DGGITQSPKYLFRKEGQNVTLSCEQNLNHDAMYWYRQDPGQGLRLIYYSQIVNDFQKGDIAEGYSVSREKKESFPLTVTSAQKNPTAFYLCASSNPGQGGHGYTFGSGTRLTVV.

The CDR3 coding sequence is TGTGCCAGCAGCTCAGGGGGCGGAGGCACTGAAGCTTTCTTT. Translated: CASSSGGGGTEAFF. The rearrangement uses TRBV7-2 and TRBJ1-1; 8 bases map to TRBD1. The CDR3 covers 14 residues. V shed 4 bases and J 4 bases; nucleotides not matched to a gene: 5. The germline gives CDR1 SGHTA, CDR2 FQGNSA.

CDR3 bases: TGTGCCAGCTCACCCTTAGGACTAGCGGGAGAGGTGCAGTACTTC. It yields the protein CASSPLGLAGEVQYF. The V call is TRBV18, the J call TRBJ2-7; 13 nucleotides align to TRBD2. Per germline, CDR1 KGHSH and CDR2 LQKENI. V was clipped by 3 bases and J by 9 bases; unmatched bases: 8. The CDR3 contains 15 residues.

This clonotype was seen at least ten times. This chain joins TRBV29-1 and TRBJ1-1; 7 positions match TRBD1. This CDR3 region has 14 residues. The germline V gene has CDR1 SQVTM and CDR2 ANQGSEA. The V gene end was trimmed by 5 bases and the J gene end by 1 base; junction bases not matched to a gene: 7. The chain's CDR3 is CSVRQGLSNTEAFF. CDR3 in DNA: TGCAGCGTTCGACAGGGCCTTTCGAACACTGAAGCTTTCTTT.

This clonotype showed up many times. In DNA, the CDR3 is TGTGCCAGCAGTTTTACCCCCCGGGGAATGGAGACCCAGTACTTC. Amino acid sequence: CASSFTPRGMETQYF. This chain connects TRBV28 to TRBJ2-5, with D perhaps matching TRBD2 (5 bases). The CDR3 loop spans 15 amino acids. The germline V and J ends were trimmed by 3 bases and 5 bases, with 16 bases remaining between them. The germline V gene has CDR1 MDHEN and CDR2 SYDVKM.

The count of this clonotype is one. A much larger clonotype is one base distant, so this may be a read error. The chain joins TRBV6-1 to TRBJ2-5, with D maybe TRBD2 (5 bases). The germline V gene has CDR1 MNHNS and CDR2 SASEGT. This CDR3 region has 14 residues. DNA for the CDR3: TGTGCCAGCAGACAAGGGTTTAGCGTAGAGACCCAGCACTTC. Residues: CASRQGFSVETQHF.

The chain has TRBV28 and TRBJ1-5; no clear D. Germline V gene sequence: CDR1 MDHEN, CDR2 SYDVKM. V dropped 6 bases and J dropped 6 bases, with 18 bases sitting between them. The CDR3 covers 15 residues. CDR3 nucleotide sequence: TGTGCCAGCAGCCCGGAATTTGCGGGAAGTCAGCCCCAGCATTTT. Translated: CASSPEFAGSQPQHF.

In this sample, this clonotype turned up a few times. The V and J genes are TRBV4-1 and TRBJ1-2, with D perhaps TRBD1 (5 bases). The germline gives CDR1 MGHRA, CDR2 YSYEKL. The V and J ends lost 3 bases and 4 bases respectively, with 12 bases between them. This CDR3 region has 14 residues. In DNA, the CDR3 is TGCGCCAGCAGCCAGTCGACAGTCGTCTATGGCTACACCTTC. Its protein is CASSQSTVVYGYTF.